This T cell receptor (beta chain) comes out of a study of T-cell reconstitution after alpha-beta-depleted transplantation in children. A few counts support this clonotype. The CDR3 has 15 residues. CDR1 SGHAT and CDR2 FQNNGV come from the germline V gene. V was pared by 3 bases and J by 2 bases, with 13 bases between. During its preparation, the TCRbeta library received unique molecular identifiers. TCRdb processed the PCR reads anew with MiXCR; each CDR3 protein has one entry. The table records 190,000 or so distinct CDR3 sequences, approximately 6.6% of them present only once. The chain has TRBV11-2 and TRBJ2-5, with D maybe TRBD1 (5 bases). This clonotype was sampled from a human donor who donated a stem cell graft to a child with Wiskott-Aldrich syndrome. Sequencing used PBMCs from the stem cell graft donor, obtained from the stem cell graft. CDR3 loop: CASSFSPGQQETQYF. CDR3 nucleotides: TGTGCCAGCAGCTTTTCGCCAGGGCAACAAGAGACCCAGTACTTC.